These 10 T cell receptor beta chains were all obtained from the same sample, sequenced in a study of blood T cell repertoires in COVID-19. Sequencing was performed with immunoSEQ multiplex PCR; in TCRdb, only in-frame clones are kept and a portion is missing. The table records roughly 200,000 clones, roughly 94% of them present only once. Material for sequencing was peripheral blood. The receptors derive from a man in his thirties or forties with COVID-19, enrolled during active disease.

The chain joins TRBV19 to TRBJ1-1; tentatively, D is TRBD1 (6 bases). The CDR3 is 15 amino acids. Between the trimmed V and J ends, which lost 5 bases and 1 base, there was a span of 14 bases. The germline V gene has CDR1 LNHDA and CDR2 SQIVND (reference sequence). The CDR3 is CASSGRTVKNTEAFF. DNA of the CDR3: TGTGCCAGTAGTGGAAGGACAGTGAAGAACACTGAAGCTTTCTTT. The full variable domain, with the rest looked up from reference TRBV19 and TRBJ1-1, is DGGITQSPKYLFRKEGQNVTLSCEQNLNHDAMYWYRQDPGQGLRLIYYSQIVNDFQKGDIAEGYSVSREKKESFPLTVTSAQKNPTAFYLCASSGRTVKNTEAFFGQGTRLTVV.

The chain combines TRBV5-4 with TRBJ2-7; 8 bases line up with TRBD1. The V and J ends lost 8 bases and 3 bases, in that order; junction bases with no gene match: 10. CDR1 and CDR2 (germline): SGHNT, YYREEE (reference sequence). The CDR3 runs 14 residues. The CDR3 region has the DNA TGTGCCAGAAAAGGGACAGGAAAAAACTACGAGCAGTACTTC. Residues: CARKGTGKNYEQYF. Drawing the rest from reference TRBV5-4 and TRBJ2-7, the complete variable domain is ETGVTQSPTHLIKTRGQQVTLRCSSQSGHNTVSWYQQALGQGPQFIFQYYREEENGRGNFPPRFSGLQFPNYSSELNVNALELDDSALYLCARKGTGKNYEQYFGPGTRLTVT.

A single count supports this clone. This rearrangement joins TRBV4-1 to TRBJ1-1; D is uncertain. Germline values: CDR1 MGHRA, CDR2 YSYEKL. This CDR3 is 14 amino acids long. V lost 3 bases, J lost 1 base, and 9 bases lay in between. The CDR3 DNA reads as TGCGCCAGCAGCCAGCCGACGGGGAACACTGAAGCTTTCTTT. Amino acids: CASSQPTGNTEAFF.

This chain uses TRBV9 with TRBJ2-5; D might be TRBD2 (5 bases). With 0 bases removed from V and 7 bases from J, the gap between germline ends came to 13 bases. CDR3 length: 14 residues. Germline values: CDR1 SGDLS, CDR2 YYNGEE. CDR3 nucleotide sequence: TGTGCCAGCAGCGTAGATTCCAGTCGGGGGACCCAGTACTTC. This translates into CASSVDSSRGTQYF.

This chain uses TRBV7-9 with TRBJ1-2; perhaps TRBD1 as D (5 bases). V was clipped by 2 bases and J by 7 bases, with 14 bases between them. This CDR3 has 14 residues. CDR1 is SEHNR and CDR2 is FQNEAQ in the germline V gene (reference sequence). The CDR3 here is CASSLSAGLRGYTF. The CDR3 DNA reads TGTGCCAGCAGCTTATCGGCAGGGCTTCGTGGCTACACCTTC.

The chain combines TRBV7-6 with TRBJ1-3, with D hard to call. From germline, CDR1 is SGHVS and CDR2 FNYEAQ. The CDR3 extends over 16 amino acids. V was trimmed by 1 base and J by 2 bases, leaving 12 bases between them. The CDR3 region is CASSLGGDGPGNTIYF. CDR3 coding DNA: TGTGCCAGCAGCTTAGGTGGAGATGGCCCTGGAAACACCATATATTTT.

The rearrangement uses TRBV4-2 and TRBJ1-4, with 10 bases aligning to TRBD1. V lost 0 bases and J lost 7; bases outside the gene matches: 5. The CDR3 is made up of 16 amino acids. The germline V gene has CDR1 LGHNA and CDR2 YNFKEQ. CDR3 coding DNA: TGTGCCAGCAGCCAAGACCGGGACAGGGGTGGTGAAAAACTGTTTTTT. Encoded protein: CASSQDRDRGGEKLFF.

The chain recombines TRBV4-1 with TRBJ1-5; a possible D gene is TRBD1 (5 bases). Germline values: CDR1 MGHRA, CDR2 YSYEKL. Between the trimmed V and J ends, which lost 0 bases and 5 bases, there was a span of 8 bases. CDR3 length: 14 residues. The CDR3 DNA follows: TGCGCCAGCAGCCAAGAGGGGACTGATCAGCCCCAGCATTTT. As protein: CASSQEGTDQPQHF.

This clone was seen a handful of times. The chain couples TRBV6-5 to TRBJ2-1; possible D gene TRBD1, 5 bases. The CDR3 is 14 residues long. Germline lookup yields CDR1 MNHEY and CDR2 SVGAGI. V lost 7 bases and J 4 bases, leaving 14 bases between the germline ends. CDR3 sequence: CASKQGWGYNEQFF. The CDR3 bases are TGTGCCAGCAAGCAGGGTTGGGGATACAATGAGCAGTTCTTC.

V gene TRBV2 combines with J gene TRBJ2-7, with a possible D match to TRBD2 (8 bases). Trimming removed 1 base from V and 6 bases from J, with 19 bases in between. The germline V gene encodes CDR1 SNHLY and CDR2 FYNNEI. The CDR3 spans 16 residues. The CDR3 loop is CASSEGREGALGEQYF. CDR3 DNA: TGTGCCAGCAGTGAAGGTCGGGAGGGGGCATTAGGCGAGCAGTACTTC.